Below, 10 T cell receptor beta chains from the same sample are listed, as sequenced in a study of blood T cell repertoires in COVID-19. The assay was immunoSEQ multiplex PCR, and TCRdb's table has in-frame clones only and misses some. The table lists 150,000 to 200,000 clones, about three quarters of them singletons. The sequencing input was peripheral blood. The receptors were gathered from a man in his sixties with acute or convalescent COVID-19.

In its sample, this clone was seen a few times. The rearrangement uses TRBV11-1 and TRBJ2-5; unclear D gene. The V gene lost 1 base and the J gene lost 1 base, with 13 bases spanning the gap. Germline V lookup: CDR1 SGHAT, CDR2 FQDESV (reference sequence). The CDR3 has 16 residues. CDR3 loop: CASSLVSVGGQETQYF. For the CDR3, the DNA is TGTGCCAGCAGCTTAGTGAGCGTTGGCGGCCAAGAGACCCAGTACTTC.

V gene TRBV14 combines with J gene TRBJ2-2; the D is unclear. The CDR3 has 17 residues. Germline CDR1 is SGHDN and CDR2 is FVKESK. Trimming took off 3 bases at V and 6 bases at J, with 20 bases between the two ends. DNA of the CDR3: TGTGCCAGCAGCCATGCCCTCGTCAGAGGTTGGTCCGGGGAGCTGTTTTTT. It is translated as CASSHALVRGWSGELFF.

This clone was recorded a few times. The rearrangement links TRBV10-3 to TRBJ1-2; D perhaps matches TRBD1 (5 bases). Germline V CDR1 and CDR2: ENHRY, SYGVKD. CDR3 length: 15 residues. Trimming removed 8 bases at V and 2 bases at J, with 18 bases between. The chain's CDR3 is CAIDSGEQENYGYTF. For the CDR3, the DNA is TGTGCCATCGATTCGGGGGAACAGGAGAACTATGGCTACACCTTC.

This clone was observed a handful of times. The CDR3 nucleotides read TGTGCCAGCAGCGGACTAGCGGGGGGGCGGGAGACCCAGTACTTC. Translation gives CASSGLAGGRETQYF. The chain links TRBV7-9 to TRBJ2-5; 15 bases fit TRBD2. This CDR3 is 15 amino acids long. The V and J ends lost 5 bases and 5 bases, in that order; junction bases with no gene match: 3. The germline V gene has CDR1 SEHNR and CDR2 FQNEAQ (reference sequence).

J is TRBJ1-1 and V is TRBV2; tentatively, D is TRBD1 (5 bases). V lost 9 bases, J lost 1 base, and 12 bases lay in between. CDR3 length: 13 amino acids. Per the germline V gene, CDR1 is SNHLY and CDR2 is FYNNEI. The CDR3 bases are TGTGCCAGTAAGAGGGGAGGGAACACTGAAGCTTTCTTT. Amino acids: CASKRGGNTEAFF.

The chain employs TRBV11-2 and TRBJ2-1; 10 bases agree with TRBD1. J lost 13 bases, V lost 5 bases, and 11 bases had no gene match. Per the germline V gene, CDR1 is SGHAT and CDR2 is FQNNGV. The CDR3 spans 14 residues. The CDR3 reads CASSTSGTGASQFF. CDR3 bases: TGTGCCAGCAGCACATCCGGGACAGGGGCCTCCCAGTTCTTC.

The chain combines TRBV6-5 with TRBJ2-2; tentatively, D is TRBD1 (6 bases). This CDR3 comprises 13 residues. The germline V gene encodes CDR1 MNHEY and CDR2 SVGAGI. Between the trimmed V and J ends, which lost 4 bases and 8 bases, there was a span of 11 bases. The chain's CDR3 is CASSSLGAGELFF. CDR3 DNA sequence: TGTGCCAGCAGTTCCCTGGGGGCTGGGGAGCTGTTTTTT.

In regard to this clone: Other DNA sequences in the sample encode the same CDR3. The chain joins TRBV30 to TRBJ1-4, with 9 bases fitting TRBD1. CDR3 length: 14 residues. Trimming at V came to 4 bases and at J to 5 bases, leaving 5 bases not matched to a gene. The germline V gene has CDR1 GTSNPN and CDR2 SVGIG (reference sequence). The CDR3, as DNA: TGTGCCTGGAACCTGGGACAGGGAAATGAAAAACTGTTTTTT. Residues: CAWNLGQGNEKLFF.

V and J are TRBV24-1 and TRBJ1-4; 9 positions match TRBD1. V was pared by 3 bases and J by 8 bases, with 6 bases of the junction left unmatched. The V gene's germline CDR1 is KGHDR and CDR2 SFDVKD. The CDR3 runs 15 residues. The DNA for the CDR3 is TGTGCCACCAGTGATACAGGGGGCGCGATCGAAAAACTGTTTTTT. As protein: CATSDTGGAIEKLFF.

This clone has a handful of counts. CDR3 sequence: CASSPPEPGDYEQYF. The CDR3 nucleotides are TGTGCCAGCAGCCCTCCCGAGCCAGGGGACTACGAGCAGTACTTC. The rearrangement links TRBV7-9 to TRBJ2-7; weak D call: TRBD1 (6 bases). Trimming cost V 5 bases and J 3 bases, with 17 bases left between them. Per the germline V gene, CDR1 is SEHNR and CDR2 is FQNEAQ (reference sequence). The CDR3 totals 15 residues.